Below, one T cell receptor (beta chain) is given with its context. Its cognate antigen is unknown. Donors were healthy Caucasian individuals from Russia aged about 6 to 90. This entry belongs to a study of blood T cells in healthy people across ages. The study, taken as a whole, reports: Diversity was higher, and naive CD4+ cells more numerous, in long-lived donors than in aged donors. The study could not conclusively compare naive and antigen-experienced cells, given its unsorted PBMCs.

Germline CDR1 is LNHNV and CDR2 is YYDKDF (reference sequence). V was trimmed by 6 bases and J by 3 bases, leaving 27 bases between them. The CDR3 length is 19 residues. A second PCR of about 7 to 11 cycles used a sample-barcoded 5' primer and a J-beta primer mix. A single record per CDR3 protein comes from TCRdb applying MiXCR to the 5' RACE reads. In the table there are 890,000 or so distinct CDR3 sequences, about 62% of which are singletons. The source of this sequence is a man under 40 in good health. The chain is built from TRBV15 and TRBJ2-1, with D unclear. The source material was blood. This chain's CDR3 is CATRPSTGRTTSSYNEQFF. The CDR3 region has the DNA TGTGCCACCAGGCCATCGACCGGACGCACCACATCGAGCTACAATGAGCAGTTCTTC.